This TCR beta chain emerged from a study of cytomegalovirus exposure and HLA in healthy donors (TCRdb year 2017). Study-wide context: An earlier analysis of a few hundred of the donors reported about 260 Gb of sequence data and 95 million to 140 million unique TCR beta sequences obtained from about 180 million T cells. An early release covering roughly 580 HLA-typed donors comprised about 290 gigabases of sequencing data and about 90 million unique TCR sequences. Of the roughly 400 genotyped donors, approximately 83% fell in the genetic ancestry cluster associated with self-reported Caucasian donors. The study aimed to test whether cataloging public T cell receptors could reveal signatures of past pathogen exposure. The study used immunosequencing to profile the T cell repertoires of 670 or so subjects and linked those repertoires to cytomegalovirus serostatus. In addition to the first cohort of 650 to 750 subjects, a separate validation cohort of 120 different subjects was used. High-throughput TCR immunosequencing, statistical association of individual TCRs with disease status, and machine learning were combined to predict cytomegalovirus infection status. In a later analysis, previously published TCR beta repertoires from several hundred donors were re-analyzed and high-resolution HLA genotyping was added so that TCR occurrence patterns could be studied. Rather than using new phenotypic data, the later analysis identified candidate immune exposures from TCR beta sequences and from how often those sequences occurred across donors. In an earlier analysis of over 550 of the donors, high-throughput TCR beta sequencing was used to judge whether each TCR beta V gene segment behaved as functional or pseudogenic. Donor age, sex, ethnicity and CMV serostatus were compiled alongside the repertoire data. A later genetic analysis took genome-wide SNP genotypes for about three fifths of the 666 donors and used that subset as a discovery cohort. All discovery cohort repertoires had been generated on a single sequencing platform. Both class I and class II loci were covered by HLA typing, at four-digit resolution. The number of donors typed differed by locus, with 629-630 for A, B, C, DRB1 and DQB1, more than 500 for DQA1, 600 to 610 for DPA1, and some 470 for DPB1. Roughly 5 DR-DQ haplotypes were handled as single units for association and clustering because linkage in the cohort was strong. Among about 370 genotyped donors of the cohort, an average of around 220,000 unique TCR beta nucleotide sequences was sequenced per donor, of which roughly 18% were non-productive. Study-wide findings and limitations: Strong co-occurrence of HLA alleles, especially DR and DQ, made assigning TCR associations to individual alleles difficult. According to a later analysis, parvovirus B19, influenza, CMV and Epstein-Barr virus appeared linked to several top co-occurrence clusters. In both the original and validation cohorts, the classifier was reported to diagnose cytomegalovirus status with high specificity and sensitivity. Most CMV-associated TCR beta chains appeared to be HLA-restricted in a later analysis, and the HLA associations seemed to be driven largely by CMV exposure. This cohort had only TCR beta chains sequenced, and the lack of alpha or paired-chain data limited which features could be detected. It was suggested by the authors that the approach could potentially be generalized to other disease states and immunological phenotypes. In a later analysis, more than 15,000 TCR beta sequences were associated with specific HLA alleles at a false discovery rate of 0.05. A cluster of highly shared sequence variants was judged likely to represent a technical artifact of the sequencing pipeline. Over 15 rarely observed V segments, including chromosome 9 orphons, were excluded from the earlier analysis of about 600 of the donors because counts were too low. In vitro tests confirmed that a few of the cytomegalovirus-associated TCR beta chains recognize cytomegalovirus antigens. In a later analysis, the rate of TCR association differed among HLA loci, with DRB1 alleles having the most associated TCRs and HLA-C alleles having the fewest. According to a later genetic analysis, donors in an Asian-associated ancestry cluster had fewer N-insertions in productive TCRs than the approximately 610-donor mean. CMV serostatus was the only immune exposure information available for the cohort. Most TCR sequences were seen in very few donors, while some public TCRs were found in many individuals. Compared with equally common non-associated chains, HLA-associated TCR beta chains in a later analysis were more clonally expanded and had lower generation probabilities. Linkage disequilibrium might explain the correlated functional status among segregating V segments, but an unknown experimental factor could not be ruled out. A later genetic analysis associated a missense DCLRE1C variant with V-gene and J-gene trimming of TCR beta chains, and an independent cohort replicated the association. A further reported finding was that TCR beta sequences accurately predicted the HLA-A and HLA-B alleles for most subjects in the first cohort. Because HLA typing was missing for some donors at each locus, association tests included only the typed subset. Some IMGT-functional V segments, including TRBV6-2 and TRBV6-3, could not be distinguished by the 87-base-pair reads and were therefore excluded. The study gave a list of 150 to 200 TCR beta chains associated with cytomegalovirus. The presence/absence analyses assumed that sequencing depth was roughly uniform across donors, and that assumption may not be true. In an earlier analysis of several hundred of the donors, most TCR beta V segments were observed in productive rearrangements about 87% or about 30% of the time, broadly matching IMGT annotations.

In total, more than 500 healthy bone marrow donors made up the cohort. At the time of sampling, all cohort members were nominally healthy, though unrecorded immune exposures were likely present. The donor tested CMV seropositive and was one of the 289 seropositive cohort members. A peripheral blood sample was provided by each donor, and peripheral blood mononuclear cells were used for TCR beta sequencing. Genomic DNA was extracted from the blood cell samples with the Qiagen DNeasy Blood Extraction Kit. This clone was detected only a few times. Its antigen remains undetermined. No much larger clone exists at a distance of one base, and base qualities are not known. The germline V and J ends show losses of 1 base and 6 bases respectively, and no gene match explains 10 bases of the junction. The germline V gene specifies SGHRS as CDR1 and YFSETQ as CDR2. The CDR3 starts with the cysteine, ends with the phenylalanine, and has 16 residues. The sequence is cut down to CDR3 DNA, 48 bases in frame from base 1.

Libraries were built with the immunoSEQ multiplex PCR assay. For the multiplex PCR, a mixture combining 60 forward primers for TCR Vbeta segments and 13 reverse primers for TCR Jbeta segments was used. Amplification of the CDR3 region of rearranged TCR beta genes was performed with a multiplex PCR assay on genomic DNA. The Illumina HiSeq System was used to sequence the amplified TCR beta libraries as 87-base-pair reads. The original methods were these. A later analysis counted 65 million to 90 million unique TCR beta chains across the 650 to 800 repertoires, and some 12 million of these chains were shared by at least two donors. Raw reads were error-corrected and collapsed into unique sequences with a nearest-neighbor algorithm that merged closely related sequences to remove PCR and sequencing errors. V, D and J gene segments were assigned by aligning CDR3 sequences to IMGT reference sequences. For a sequence to be retained, at least a six-nucleotide match to both a V gene segment and a J gene segment was required. Rearrangements were called productive when the CDR3 lacked stop codons and stayed in frame with V and J; all others were non-productive. Following IMGT convention, CDR3 was defined as the stretch from the second conserved V-encoded cysteine up to the conserved J-encoded phenylalanine. The earlier analysis of about 640 of the donors excluded any sequence lacking an unambiguous match to a single V gene segment. In an earlier analysis of roughly 600 of the donors, a V segment was called functional when productive rearrangements were above 56.7%, and segregating when the standard deviation between donors exceeded 5%. A statistical classification framework was built for diagnosing cytomegalovirus status from the catalog of TCR beta chain sequences. V and J gene assignment, in a later analysis, came from comparing TCR nucleotide sequences with IMGT/GENE-DB human TR gene sequences. Using the TCRdist pipeline, a later analysis assigned CDR3 sequences along with most-parsimonious VDJ recombination scenarios. In a later analysis, each TCR beta chain was defined by its CDR3 amino acid sequence together with its V-gene family, and reads lacking a unique V-gene family were excluded. To address suspected cross-contamination and a sequencing artifact, a later analysis removed roughly 640 highly shared, low-generation-probability nucleotide sequences. For each public chain, a later analysis derived a clonal expansion index from normalized ranks of inferred template counts within each repertoire. In a later analysis, generation probabilities were computed with a VDJ recombination model fitted to out-of-frame rearrangements, and the resulting probabilities were checked against IGoR. Hypergeometric tests were used in a later analysis to score TCR-TCR, TCR-HLA and TCR-CMV co-occurrence, with a repertoire-size bias correction applied to the TCR pairs. To estimate false discovery rates, a later analysis permuted the HLA or CMV assignments 20 times. A later analysis grouped co-occurring TCRs with DBSCAN, adding TCRdist sequence similarity when clustering within HLA-allele-positive subsets. Repertoires with fewer than 30,000 or more than 120,000 public chains were left out of co-occurrence clustering, as were five repertoires with anomalous nucleotide sharing. TCRdb retrieved this table from immuneACCESS and kept in-frame rearrangements only. Not all clones are present; in checked studies, unresolved V genes account for under half, and no reason is known for the remainder. The D gene and trimming were derived from the DNA, and the V and J assignments and clone size from that table. In this sample the table shows roughly 170,000 clones, around four fifths of which occur a single time. Of the sample, roughly 5.2% falls within the top ten clones.

This TCR was recovered from a girl between 10 and 17 years old in good health and CMV-seropositive. The sequence joins TRBV5-1 to TRBJ2-7; 10 middle bases align to TRBD1. Input material: PBMCs. The sequenced DNA is TGCGCCAGCAGCTTGCGGGCCGAGACAGGGGGCCGCGAGCAGTACTTC. This translates into CASSLRAETGGREQYF.